This TCR beta chain was retrieved from a study of blood T cell repertoires in COVID-19. Study as a whole: Material from acute and convalescent COVID-19 was sourced from the United States, Italy and Spain.

The V gene's germline CDR1 is LGHDT and CDR2 YNNKEL (reference sequence). Losses at the gene ends were 0 bases for V and 9 bases for J; bases not matched to a gene: 8. The CDR3 length is 16 residues. Authors' processing steps: Researchers report that nucleated cell counts were estimated from reference gene primer amplification. Measured with immunoSEQ multiplex PCR; TCRdb has only the in-frame clones, and not every one. V and J calls and clone size come straight from that table; D and trimming were deduced from the DNA. The sample includes some 87,000 clones, about 76% of them seen just once. The sequenced sample consisted of peripheral blood. The chain uses TRBV3-1 (or the pseudogene TRBV3-2) and TRBJ1-6; TRBD1 matches 7 bases. The source of this sequence is a woman of 80 years or more with active or convalescent COVID-19. The CDR3 protein is CASSQDGTRGSSPLHF. DNA for the CDR3: TGTGCCAGCAGCCAAGACGGGACCAGGGGGAGTTCACCCCTCCACTTT.